A single sample is the source of the 9 T cell receptor beta chains below, sequenced in a study of blood T cell repertoires in COVID-19. Generated by immunoSEQ multiplex PCR, the TCRdb table keeps only in-frame clones and is missing some. The table includes about 86,000 clones, approximately 87% detected once. The material sequenced was peripheral blood. Receptors originate from a human donor in a cohort sampled during active COVID-19.

CDR3 nucleotide sequence: TGTGCCAGCAGTTTATGGCAGGCCGGGGGAACTGAAGCTTTCTTT. It translates to CASSLWQAGGTEAFF. The rearrangement uses TRBV27 and TRBJ1-1, with TRBD1 as a possible D gene (5 bases). V dropped 1 base and J dropped 5 bases, with 14 bases sitting between them. Per germline, CDR1 MNHEY and CDR2 SMNVEV (reference sequence). The CDR3 consists of 15 residues.

The chain joins TRBV29-1 to TRBJ1-2; 9 nucleotides line up with TRBD1. Germline values: CDR1 SQVTM, CDR2 ANQGSEA. The CDR3 is made up of 13 amino acids. V lost 6 bases, J lost 7 bases, and 9 bases stayed unmatched. The CDR3 loop is CSVLYRGLGGYTF. DNA of the CDR3: TGCAGCGTCCTATACAGGGGGCTGGGTGGCTACACCTTC.

V gene TRBV7-7 combines with J gene TRBJ2-5, with 12 bases identical to TRBD2. Trimming cost V 5 bases and J 5 bases; bases outside gene matches: 9. The CDR3 loop spans 16 amino acids. Germline CDR1 and CDR2: SSHAT and FNYEAQ (reference sequence). CDR3 amino acids: CASSPGLAGSAETQYF. CDR3 bases: TGTGCCAGCAGCCCTGGACTAGCGGGATCAGCGGAGACCCAGTACTTC.

In this sample, this clone turned up once. The genes are TRBV7-9 and TRBJ2-2; a weak D match, TRBD2 (6 bases). V was cut by 5 bases and J by 5 bases, with 18 bases left in between. Germline V lookup: CDR1 SEHNR, CDR2 FQNEAQ (reference sequence). This CDR3 contains 16 residues. The CDR3 DNA is TGTGCCAGCAGCCGTCGTGGGGGGAGAAATACCGGGGAGCTGTTTTTT. It translates to CASSRRGGRNTGELFF.

The chain recombines TRBV7-9 with TRBJ1-1, with 10 nucleotides matching TRBD1. The junction had 4 bases not matched to a gene; V was cut back by 4 bases and J by 5 bases. This CDR3 is built from 14 residues. Looked up from germline, CDR1 is SEHNR and CDR2 is FQNEAQ (reference sequence). CDR3 DNA sequence: TGTGCCAGCAGCTCGAGGACAGGGGGAACTGAAGCTTTCTTT. Its protein product is CASSSRTGGTEAFF.

Written as DNA, the CDR3 is TGTGCCACCGCTCCTGGCGGTGCCCCCTATGGCTACACCTTC. Amino acids: CATAPGGAPYGYTF. This chain connects TRBV24-1 to TRBJ1-2; D is unresolved. The CDR3 consists of 14 residues. V was cut by 9 bases and J by 4 bases, with 17 bases left in between. Germline assignment: CDR1 KGHDR and CDR2 SFDVKD.

The gene calls are TRBV29-1 and TRBJ1-2, with 8 nucleotides matching TRBD1. There are 15 residues in the CDR3. Trimming at V came to 7 bases and at J to 7 bases, leaving 17 bases not matched to a gene. Germline V CDR1 and CDR2: SQVTM, ANQGSEA. CDR3 sequence: CSAQDRVDKASGYTF. CDR3 DNA sequence: TGCAGCGCCCAGGACAGGGTCGATAAAGCCTCTGGCTACACCTTC. Combining the CDR3 with reference TRBV29-1 and TRBJ1-2 gives the whole variable domain SAVISQKPSRDICQRGTSLTIQCQVDSQVTMMFWYRQQPGQSLTLIATANQGSEATYESGFVIDKFPISRPNLTFSTLTVSNMSPEDSSIYLCSAQDRVDKASGYTFGSGTRLTVV.

This sequence joins TRBV3-1 (or the pseudogene TRBV3-2) and TRBJ2-5, with D maybe TRBD1 (5 bases). Germline V lookup: CDR1 LGHDT, CDR2 YNNKEL (reference sequence). The CDR3 covers 14 residues. The ends were cut back, 4 bases at V and 14 bases at J, with 23 bases in the middle. CDR3 residues: CASSPQGSSASPYF. The CDR3 region has the DNA TGTGCCAGCAGCCCCCAGGGTAGCAGCGCATCCCCCTACTTC.

This clone was counted only a few times. This sequence joins TRBV28 and TRBJ2-7; a possible D gene is TRBD1 (6 bases). Trimming cost V 8 bases and J 4 bases, with 6 bases left between them. The CDR3 is 10 residues long. Per germline, CDR1 MDHEN and CDR2 SYDVKM. The CDR3: CASGQYEQYF. DNA for the CDR3: TGTGCCAGCGGACAGTACGAGCAGTACTTC.